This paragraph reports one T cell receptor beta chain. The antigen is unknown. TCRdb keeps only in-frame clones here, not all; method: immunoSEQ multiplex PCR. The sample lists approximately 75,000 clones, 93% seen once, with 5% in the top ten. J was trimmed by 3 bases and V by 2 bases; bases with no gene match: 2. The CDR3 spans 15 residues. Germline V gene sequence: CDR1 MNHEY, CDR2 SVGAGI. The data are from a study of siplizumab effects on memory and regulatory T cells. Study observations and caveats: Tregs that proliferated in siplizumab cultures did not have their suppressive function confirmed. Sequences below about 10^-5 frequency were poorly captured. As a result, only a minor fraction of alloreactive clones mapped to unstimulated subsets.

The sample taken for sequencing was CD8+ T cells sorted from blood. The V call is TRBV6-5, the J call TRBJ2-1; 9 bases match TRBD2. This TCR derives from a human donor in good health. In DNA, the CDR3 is TGTGCCAGCAGTTACGCGGGGGGGGACTACAATGAGCAGTTCTTC. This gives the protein CASSYAGGDYNEQFF.